This TCR beta chain appears in the sequencing data of a study of T cell responses to AZD1222 COVID-19 vaccine. About this clone: Its specificity is not known.

Only in-frame clones appear in the TCRdb table, and some are missing; sequencing was by immunoSEQ multiplex PCR. The top ten hold approximately 5.1% of the sample, which has 90,000 to 150,000 clones, under 95% seen once. Overall study results and limits: Spike-wide vaccine-associated CD4 TCRs dominated at 160-218 and 743-854.

CDR3 size: 13 residues. V lost 5 bases and J 5 bases, leaving 12 bases between the germline ends. The germline V gene has CDR1 SGHNT and CDR2 YENEEA. The sample was peripheral blood, taken on day 0 of AZD1222 vaccination. The source of this sequence is an adult in good health. This rearrangement joins TRBV11-3 to TRBJ1-1; possible D gene TRBD1, 5 bases. CDR3 DNA: TGTGCCAGCAGCCCAGGGCGGGAAACTGAAGCTTTCTTT. Translating it yields CASSPGRETEAFF.